The sequence of this T cell receptor (beta chain) was determined in a study of patients and donors after allogeneic stem cell transplantation. V was shortened by 5 bases and J by 6 bases, with 12 bases between the two germline ends. The CDR3 totals 13 residues. TCRdb redid the calling of the RT-PCR reads with MiXCR, one entry per CDR3 protein. Of about a million distinct CDR3 sequences in the sample, 15% to 20% were seen once. The clonotype was recovered from a human donor who was either an allogeneic HSCT recipient or a stem cell or donor lymphocyte infusion donor (not recorded which). It is not recorded whose cells these are; they may come from a transplant donor. The sample taken for sequencing was blood, either unsorted or a sorted T cell fraction (not recorded which). This chain links TRBV12-3 or TRBV12-4 with TRBJ2-3; D ambiguous. DNA of the CDR3: TGTGCCAGCAGTCATAACCCCTCCGATACGCAGTATTTT. Protein sequence: CASSHNPSDTQYF.